This T cell receptor (beta chain) was sequenced during a study of blood T cell repertoires in COVID-19. Study background: Material from acute and convalescent COVID-19 was sourced from the United States, Italy and Spain. T cells, B-cell-depleted T cells, or PBMCs provided the cDNA or gDNA that served as material.

Patients at the Seattle site were enrolled during active infection and followed longitudinally. With 0 bases removed from V and 1 base from J, the gap between germline ends came to 5 bases. The CDR3 runs to 13 residues. CDR1 SQVTM and CDR2 ANQGSEA come from the germline V gene. Original methodology: Cell counts per sample came from amplifying reference gene primers. Sequencing was performed with immunoSEQ multiplex PCR; in TCRdb, only in-frame clones are kept and a portion is missing. V and J calls and clone size follow that table, whereas D and trimming were derived from the DNA. The data contain fewer than 200,000 clones, approximately 84% of them singletons.

Sequenced input: peripheral blood. The V call is TRBV29-1, the J call TRBJ2-3; no reliable D call. This receptor was obtained from a woman in her forties or fifties with COVID-19, enrolled during active disease. CDR3 DNA: TGCAGCGTTGAAGAGACACGCACAGATACGCAGTATTTT. Protein: CSVEETRTDTQYF.